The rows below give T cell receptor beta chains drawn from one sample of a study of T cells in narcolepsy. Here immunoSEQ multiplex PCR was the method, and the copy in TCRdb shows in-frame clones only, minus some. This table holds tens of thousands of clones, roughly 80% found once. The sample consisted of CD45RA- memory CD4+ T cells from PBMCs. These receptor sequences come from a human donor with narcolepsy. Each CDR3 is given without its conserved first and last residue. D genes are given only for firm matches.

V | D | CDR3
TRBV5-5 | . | ASSFAGNTEAF
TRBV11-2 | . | ASSLENGNTEAF
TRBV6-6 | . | ASRPQGQRSNEQF
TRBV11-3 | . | ASSFNGVNTEAF
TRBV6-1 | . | ASERSTEAF
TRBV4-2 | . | ASSQPYGLSSTDTQY
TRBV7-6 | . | ASSLAGSGANVLT
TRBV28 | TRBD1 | ASSFSGTGIADTQY
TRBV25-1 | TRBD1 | ASGGQGNNSPLH
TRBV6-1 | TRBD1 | ASREGGNSETQY
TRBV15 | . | ATSRGTRGNQPQH
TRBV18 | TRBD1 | ASSPDRASNYGYT
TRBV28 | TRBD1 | ASRLGQGRSYT
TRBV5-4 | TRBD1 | ASSLRGQGDIQY
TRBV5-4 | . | ASSEGGMPRGNSPLH
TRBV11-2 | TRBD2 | ASSSLGGDGGELF